This TCR beta chain derives from a study of control samples from healthy donors and cancer patients. The CDR3 sequence is 14 residues long. V dropped 1 base and J dropped 14 bases, with 15 bases sitting between them. The V gene's germline CDR1 is SGHTA and CDR2 FQGNSA. Some clones are missing from TCRdb's copy, which holds only in-frame ones; the method was immunoSEQ multiplex PCR. The sample comprises fewer than 120,000 clones, 85% to 90% of which are singletons, and about 3.9% rests with the top ten. The sequencing input was PBMCs. The J gene is TRBJ1-6, the V gene TRBV7-2, with a tentative D call TRBD1 (5 bases). The clonotype comes from a woman aged 55-69 years with lung cancer. The CDR3 sequence is CASSLVQDSRSLHF. The CDR3 nucleotides read TGTGCCAGCAGCTTAGTACAGGACTCGAGATCCCTCCACTTT.